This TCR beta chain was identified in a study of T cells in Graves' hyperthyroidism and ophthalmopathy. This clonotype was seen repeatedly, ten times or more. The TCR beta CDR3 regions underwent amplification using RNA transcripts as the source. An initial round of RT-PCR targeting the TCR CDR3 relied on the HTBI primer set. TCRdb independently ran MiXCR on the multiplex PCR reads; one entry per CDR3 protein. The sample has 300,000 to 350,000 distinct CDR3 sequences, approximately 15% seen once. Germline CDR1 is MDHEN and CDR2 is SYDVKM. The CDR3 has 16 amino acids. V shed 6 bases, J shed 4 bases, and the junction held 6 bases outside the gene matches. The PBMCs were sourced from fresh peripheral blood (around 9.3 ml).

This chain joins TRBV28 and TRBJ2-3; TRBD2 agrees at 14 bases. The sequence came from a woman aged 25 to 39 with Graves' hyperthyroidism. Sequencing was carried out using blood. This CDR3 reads CASSPGTSGRPDTQYF. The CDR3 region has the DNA TGTGCCAGCAGCCCAGGGACTAGCGGGAGACCAGATACGCAGTATTTT.